This T cell receptor (beta chain) was identified in a study of T cell responses to AZD1222 COVID-19 vaccine. The germline CDR1 and CDR2 sequences are GTSNPN and SVGIG (reference sequence). V dropped 4 bases and J dropped 7 bases, with 16 bases sitting between them. CDR3 length equals 13 residues. The study's findings and limits: It was only a handful of AZD1222 recipients who were seropositive at baseline. Regions left unmutated in variants are reportedly the target of nearly half of spike-specific TCRs.

Sequencing used immunoSEQ multiplex PCR; TCRdb keeps in-frame clones, though not all of them. Of around 100,000 clones in the sample, about 89% were seen once. This clone was observed a single time. Its antigen is not known. The receptor was isolated from an adult in good health. V is TRBV30 and J is TRBJ1-2, with D maybe TRBD1 (6 bases). This specimen was peripheral blood, taken on day 0 of AZD1222 vaccination. CDR3 protein: CAWIPQTGSGYTF. The CDR3 nucleotides read TGTGCCTGGATCCCCCAGACAGGTTCTGGCTACACCTTC.